Below, 28 T cell receptor beta chains from the same sample are listed, as sequenced in a study of patients and donors after allogeneic stem cell transplantation. TCRdb re-called the RT-PCR reads through MiXCR, storing one row per CDR3 protein. The table shows about a million distinct CDR3 sequences, with 15% to 20% occurring only once. What was sequenced was blood, either unsorted or a sorted T cell fraction (not recorded which). The receptors here all came from a human donor who was either an allogeneic HSCT recipient or a stem cell or donor lymphocyte infusion donor (not recorded which). It is not recorded whose cells these are; they may come from a transplant donor.

The chain joins TRBV5-6 to TRBJ1-6; a weak D match, TRBD1 (6 bases). CDR3 length equals 16 residues. The V end lost 0 bases, the J end lost 0 bases, and 7 bases lay between the germline ends. The V gene's germline CDR1 is SGHDT and CDR2 YYEEEE. The CDR3 bases are TGTGCCAGCAGCTTGGCAGGGGTCTCCTATAATTCACCCCTCCACTTT. Translated: CASSLAGVSYNSPLHF.

There are a few counts of this clonotype. The chain combines TRBV20-1 with TRBJ1-2, with a tentative D call TRBD1 (6 bases). CDR3 length: 14 residues. CDR1 is DFQATT, CDR2 SNEGSKA, per germline (reference sequence). V dropped 0 bases and J dropped 8 bases, with 16 bases sitting between them. Written as DNA, the CDR3 is TGCAGTGCTAGAGATCCGCGGGGGGCGCGGGGCTACACCTTC. Its protein is CSARDPRGARGYTF.

The rearrangement joins TRBV6-1 to TRBJ2-3; D is perhaps TRBD2 (5 bases). The CDR3 has 14 residues. V lost 6 bases to trimming and J lost 0 bases, with 10 bases between them. Germline CDR1 MNHNS, CDR2 SASEGT. The CDR3 sequence is CASRKLGSTDTQYF. The DNA of the CDR3 is TGTGCCAGCAGAAAACTAGGAAGCACAGATACGCAGTATTTT.

The DNA of the CDR3 is TGTGCCAGCAGCCAAGGATCACAGGCCTACAATGAGCAGTTCTTC. Protein sequence: CASSQGSQAYNEQFF. The gene calls are TRBV3-1 and TRBJ2-1, with a weak D call TRBD1 (5 bases). With 1 base removed from V and 2 bases from J, the gap between germline ends came to 9 bases. Germline-derived CDR1 and CDR2 are LGHDT and YNNKEL (reference sequence). This CDR3 has 15 amino acids.

This clonotype was observed a few times. This sequence joins TRBV12-3 or TRBV12-4 and TRBJ1-1; D unclear. This CDR3 region has 14 residues. Trimming took 3 bases from V and 8 from J, leaving 16 bases between them. CDR3 nucleotide sequence: TGTGCCAGCAGTTTGAGGAGGGTAGTTCTCGAAGCTTTCTTT. This translates into CASSLRRVVLEAFF.

The chain combines TRBV9 with TRBJ2-1; D unresolved. Deletions cut 0 bases from V and 8 bases from J, with 6 bases between. Germline V CDR1 and CDR2: SGDLS, YYNGEE. CDR3 length: 12 amino acids. The CDR3 nucleotides read TGTGCCAGCAGCGTAGCCAGCCATGAGCAGTTCTTC. Residues: CASSVASHEQFF.

This clonotype came up a few times. This chain links TRBV11-1 with TRBJ2-3; 11 bases match TRBD2. Germline loops: CDR1 SGHAT, CDR2 FQDESV (reference sequence). The CDR3 is made up of 19 amino acids. V shed 4 bases, J shed 2 bases, and the junction held 14 bases outside the gene matches. The CDR3 region has the DNA TGTGCCAGCAGCTCCAAAACCCAGGGGACTAGCGGCAACACAGATACGCAGTATTTT. Protein sequence: CASSSKTQGTSGNTDTQYF.

This clonotype was observed many times. The genes are TRBV19 and TRBJ1-1, with D possibly TRBD1 on 5 matching bases. V dropped 6 bases and J dropped 4 bases, with 9 bases sitting between them. CDR3 length: 12 amino acids. Looked up from germline, CDR1 is LNHDA and CDR2 is SQIVND (reference sequence). The CDR3 DNA reads as TGTGCCAGTAGCTGGGGGAGCACTGAAGCTTTCTTT. Its protein is CASSWGSTEAFF.

V usage is TRBV5-1 and J usage is TRBJ2-3, with D perhaps assigned TRBD1 or TRBD2 (5 bases each). The V gene lost 4 bases and the J gene lost 1 base, with 10 bases spanning the gap. CDR1 and CDR2 from the germline V gene are SGHRS and YFSETQ. The CDR3 sequence is 14 residues long. The DNA for the CDR3 is TGCGCCAGCAGCGGGGGTGAACGCACAGATACGCAGTATTTT. Translation gives CASSGGERTDTQYF.

This clonotype occurred many times. J is TRBJ1-5 and V is TRBV10-3; possibly TRBD1 for D (5 bases). V lost 10 bases and J lost 2, with 15 bases in between. The length of the CDR3 is 14 residues. The germline gives CDR1 ENHRY, CDR2 SYGVKD. This CDR3 is CATADIGGNQPQHF. In nucleotides, the CDR3 is TGTGCCACCGCGGACATCGGGGGCAATCAGCCCCAGCATTTT.

J is TRBJ2-1 and V is TRBV12-3 or TRBV12-4, with TRBD2 identical over 14 bases. V shed 5 bases and J 9 bases; nucleotides not matched to a gene: 9. This CDR3 comprises 16 residues. For the CDR3, the DNA is TGTGCCAGCAGTCTTAGACTAGCGGGAGGGCCAGGTGAGCAGTTCTTC. The encoded protein is CASSLRLAGGPGEQFF.

In this sample, this clonotype turned up a few times. J is TRBJ1-2 and V is TRBV29-1; 7 positions match TRBD1. V lost 4 bases to trimming and J lost 2 bases; unmatched junction nucleotides: 4. Germline values: CDR1 SQVTM, CDR2 ANQGSEA. The CDR3 runs to 13 residues. The CDR3 sequence: CSVVGQLNYGYTF. The CDR3 bases are TGCAGCGTTGTGGGACAGTTAAACTATGGCTACACCTTC.

This clonotype has a count of ten or more. The rearrangement uses TRBV7-6 and TRBJ1-3; D ambiguous. The CDR3 loop spans 15 amino acids. CDR1 SGHVS and CDR2 FNYEAQ come from the germline V gene. V was trimmed by 7 bases and J by 0 bases, leaving 13 bases between them. For the CDR3, the DNA is TGTGCCAGCACCTTGAACTCCAACTCTGGAAACACCATATATTTT. This sequence encodes CASTLNSNSGNTIYF. Variable domain in full (rest from reference TRBV7-6 and TRBJ1-3): GAGVSQSPRYKVTKRGQDVALRCDPISGHVSLYWYRQALGQGPEFLTYFNYEAQQDKSGLPNDRFSAERPEGSISTLTIQRTEQRDSAMYRCASTLNSNSGNTIYFGEGSWLTVV.

The chain links TRBV29-1 to TRBJ2-1, with 12 bases that match TRBD2. Germline values: CDR1 SQVTM, CDR2 ANQGSEA. V lost 6 bases to trimming and J lost 12 bases; unmatched junction nucleotides: 12. This CDR3 comprises 14 residues. As DNA, the CDR3 is TGCAGCGTACTTCGACCGGGACTAGCGGGTGTGCAGTTCTTC. Its translation is CSVLRPGLAGVQFF.

This clonotype was counted between two and nine times. This chain links TRBV6-5 with TRBJ1-3, with 8 bases that match TRBD1. The germline V gene has CDR1 MNHEY and CDR2 SVGAGI. The CDR3 is made up of 17 amino acids. The V segment lost 0 bases and the J segment 0 bases; nucleotides outside the gene matches: 4. The CDR3 is CASSYSRTGPSGNTIYF. CDR3 bases: TGTGCCAGCAGTTACTCTAGGACAGGGCCCTCTGGAAACACCATATATTTT.

This clonotype has a count of ten or more. V and J are TRBV29-1 and TRBJ2-2; maybe TRBD2 (6 bases). Germline-derived CDR1 and CDR2 are SQVTM and ANQGSEA. V shed 7 bases and J shed 4 bases, with 22 bases lying between them. The CDR3 has 16 residues. As DNA, the CDR3 is TGCAGCGCTGATATGGGGAAACGGGAGTCCACCGGGGAGCTGTTTTTT. Protein product: CSADMGKRESTGELFF.

The CDR3, as DNA: TGCGCCAGCAGCCAAGGGAACAGGGGCGATGAAAAACTGTTTTTT. Its translation is CASSQGNRGDEKLFF. This sequence joins TRBV4-1 and TRBJ1-4; 7 bases fit TRBD1. CDR3 length: 15 amino acids. Germline lookup yields CDR1 MGHRA and CDR2 YSYEKL. V lost 1 base, J lost 6 bases, and 5 bases stayed unmatched.

This chain uses TRBV5-1 with TRBJ2-1; TRBD2 matches at 8 bases. The V gene end was trimmed by 0 bases and the J gene end by 10 bases; junction bases not matched to a gene: 9. CDR1 and CDR2 from the germline V gene are SGHRS and YFSETQ. This CDR3 region has 15 residues. CDR3 DNA sequence: TGCGCCAGCAGCTTGGGCGGGGGGTCCCCCGGGGAGCAGTTCTTC. Protein product: CASSLGGGSPGEQFF.

This clonotype was seen a few times. CDR3 in amino acids: CASSSKMNTEAFF. For the CDR3, the DNA is TGTGCCAGCAGCTCCAAGATGAACACTGAAGCTTTCTTT. V gene TRBV7-3 combines with J gene TRBJ1-1; D remains unclear. Germline CDR1 reads SGHTA; CDR2 reads FQGTGA. The length of the CDR3 is 13 residues. Trimming took off 4 bases at V and 0 bases at J, with 6 bases between the two ends.

This chain links TRBV11-1 with TRBJ2-5; TRBD1 is a possible D gene (6 bases). The CDR3 extends over 15 amino acids. Trimming left V 5 bases short and J 6 bases short, with 19 bases between. In germline, CDR1 is SGHAT, CDR2 FQDESV (reference sequence). CDR3 amino acids: CASSPHRDASQTQYF. For the CDR3, the DNA is TGTGCCAGCAGCCCCCACAGGGACGCATCGCAGACCCAGTACTTC.

The rearrangement joins TRBV4-3 to TRBJ2-1, with 9 bases aligning to TRBD2. The CDR3 covers 17 residues. Trimming cost V 1 base and J 5 bases; bases outside gene matches: 9. Germline V lookup: CDR1 LGHNA, CDR2 YSLEER. The CDR3 sequence is CASSQASLAGTNNEQFF. In nucleotides, the CDR3 is TGCGCCAGCAGCCAAGCCTCGCTAGCGGGGACTAACAATGAGCAGTTCTTC.

This clonotype was observed a handful of times. The chain is built from TRBV7-9 and TRBJ2-1, with D perhaps TRBD2 (5 bases). The CDR3 consists of 17 residues. V was shortened by 4 bases and J by 8 bases, with 24 bases between the two germline ends. Looked up from germline, CDR1 is SEHNR and CDR2 is FQNEAQ (reference sequence). CDR3 sequence reads: CASSSNTGSWVEDEQFF. The CDR3 bases are TGTGCCAGCAGCTCCAACACCGGGTCCTGGGTGGAGGATGAGCAGTTCTTC.

The rearrangement uses TRBV12-3 or TRBV12-4 and TRBJ2-1; TRBD2 agrees at 7 bases. CDR3 length: 17 residues. V lost 5 bases and J lost 0; bases outside the gene matches: 10. The CDR3 DNA reads TGTGCCAGCAGTCCTGGGGGGGGTCTGAGCTCCTACAATGAGCAGTTCTTC. Protein sequence: CASSPGGGLSSYNEQFF.

V and J are TRBV20-1 and TRBJ2-7; unclear D gene. Germline V gives CDR1 DFQATT, CDR2 SNEGSKA (reference sequence). This CDR3 region has 11 residues. The V and J ends lost 3 bases and 6 bases respectively, with 9 bases between them. The CDR3 protein is CSASQASEQYF. CDR3 DNA: TGCAGTGCTAGCCAAGCGTCCGAGCAGTACTTC.

In its sample, this clonotype was seen many times. The rearrangement uses TRBV10-3 and TRBJ2-7; 8 bases match TRBD1. The J segment lost 3 bases and the V segment lost 6 bases, leaving 7 bases of the junction unmatched. Germline-derived CDR1 and CDR2 are ENHRY and SYGVKD. The CDR3 consists of 14 residues. This CDR3 reads CAIRRGTGGYEQYF. DNA of the CDR3: TGTGCCATCAGAAGGGGGACAGGTGGCTACGAGCAGTACTTC.

This clonotype was counted only a few times. The rearrangement joins TRBV29-1 to TRBJ1-3; no clear D gene. V lost 7 bases to trimming and J lost 1 base, with 8 bases between them. Germline V gene data show CDR1 as SQVTM and CDR2 as ANQGSEA. This CDR3 contains 12 residues. The chain's CDR3 is CSAQSSGNTIYF. The CDR3 DNA reads TGCAGCGCCCAATCATCTGGAAACACCATATATTTT.

V gene TRBV6-1 combines with J gene TRBJ1-5; possible D gene TRBD1, 6 bases. This CDR3 spans 15 amino acids. The V and J ends lost 5 bases and 6 bases respectively, with 17 bases between them. Germline V gene lookup returns CDR1 MNHNS and CDR2 SASEGT. The CDR3 bases are TGTGCCAGCAGTAACAGGGAGCTGAGGGGTCAGCCCCAGCATTTT. Amino acids: CASSNRELRGQPQHF.

This clonotype has just a few counts. The J gene is TRBJ2-4, the V gene TRBV5-1, with 7 bases matching TRBD2. The CDR3 loop spans 17 amino acids. Germline CDR1 SGHRS, CDR2 YFSETQ. V gave up 0 bases and J gave up 1 base; unmatched junction bases: 7. The CDR3 reads CASSLDKRGSAKNIQYF. The CDR3 coding sequence is TGCGCCAGCAGCTTGGATAAGCGGGGATCGGCCAAAAACATTCAGTACTTC.